The 24 T cell receptor beta chains below come from one sample, sequenced in a study of regulatory T cells in long-lasting Graves disease. Time point in this sample: persistent/refractory GD, antithyroid drugs over 5 years with positive TRAb. The TCR library was made from RNA extracted from PBMCs. Investigators prepared the TCR beta libraries by applying iRepertoire HTBI primers and Arm-PCR of CDR3 regions. TCRdb fed the multiplex PCR reads into MiXCR, producing one record per CDR3 protein. The sample holds hundreds of thousands of distinct CDR3 sequences, around a fifth seen once. The sequencing used peripheral blood mononuclear cells (PBMCs), collected when the disease was refractory, from a patient treated with antithyroid drugs. Receptors originate from a female donor with Graves disease.

This clonotype was detected ten times or more. The chain is built from TRBV28 and TRBJ1-1; TRBD1 might be the D (6 bases). Per the germline V gene, CDR1 is MDHEN and CDR2 is SYDVKM. The ends were cut back, 3 bases at V and 7 bases at J, with 12 bases in the middle. This CDR3 has 13 residues. This chain's CDR3 is CASSFSTGIEAFF. The CDR3 DNA sequence: TGTGCCAGCAGTTTTTCTACAGGGATTGAAGCTTTCTTT.

This clonotype was recorded many times. The chain has TRBV7-3 and TRBJ1-1, with 10 bases that match TRBD1. The junction had 6 bases not matched to a gene; V was cut back by 4 bases and J by 4 bases. This CDR3 has 15 residues. CDR1 is SGHTA, CDR2 FQGTGA, per germline. CDR3 sequence: CASSSTGGHATEAFF. DNA of the CDR3: TGTGCCAGCAGCTCGACAGGGGGCCACGCCACTGAAGCTTTCTTT.

V gene TRBV29-1 combines with J gene TRBJ2-2; 8 bases agree with TRBD2. The CDR3 has 17 amino acids. Per germline, CDR1 SQVTM and CDR2 ANQGSEA. After removal of 4 bases from V and 0 bases from J, the junction contained 10 bases not matched to a gene. DNA for the CDR3: TGCAGCGTTGGATGGTCCGCGGGGGGATCGAACACCGGGGAGCTGTTTTTT. It encodes CSVGWSAGGSNTGELFF.

The chain couples TRBV27 to TRBJ2-6; D unresolved. Per germline, CDR1 MNHEY and CDR2 SMNVEV (reference sequence). The V and J ends lost 3 bases and 2 bases respectively, with 8 bases between them. The CDR3 sequence is 15 residues long. CDR3 nucleotides: TGTGCCAGCAGTTTGAAGGGAACTGGGGCCAACGTCCTGACTTTC. Translated, it gives CASSLKGTGANVLTF.

This clonotype was counted only a few times. The rearrangement links TRBV30 to TRBJ1-5; 8 bases line up with TRBD1. Per the germline V gene, CDR1 is GTSNPN and CDR2 is SVGIG (reference sequence). V lost 1 base, J lost 2 bases, and 7 bases stayed unmatched. The CDR3 extends over 16 amino acids. The CDR3 bases are TGTGCCTGGAGTGGGCAGGGGGCAGTAGGCAATCAGCCCCAGCATTTT. This codes for CAWSGQGAVGNQPQHF.

This clonotype appeared many times. This chain joins TRBV6-1 and TRBJ2-7, with D maybe TRBD1 (5 bases). The CDR3 length is 14 residues. Germline V gives CDR1 MNHNS, CDR2 SASEGT. V gave up 3 bases and J gave up 1 base, with 10 bases separating them. CDR3: CASSEPTDSYEQYF. The CDR3 DNA follows: TGTGCCAGCAGTGAGCCGACAGATTCCTACGAGCAGTACTTC.

This clonotype was found many times. The chain has TRBV2 and TRBJ2-7; 12 bases map to TRBD1. Germline-derived CDR1 and CDR2 are SNHLY and FYNNEI. The length of the CDR3 is 14 residues. V lost 1 base and J lost 6; bases outside the gene matches: 1. CDR3 residues: CASSEGGQGAEQYF. CDR3 coding DNA: TGTGCCAGCAGTGAAGGGGGACAGGGGGCCGAGCAGTACTTC.

The rearrangement uses TRBV6-1 and TRBJ1-6; D is ambiguous. Germline V CDR1 and CDR2: MNHNS, SASEGT. This CDR3 is 13 amino acids long. The V gene lost 2 bases and the J gene lost 6 bases, with 5 bases spanning the gap. CDR3 region: CASSELRNSPLHF. The CDR3, as DNA: TGTGCCAGCAGTGAATTGCGTAATTCACCCCTCCACTTT.

About this clonotype itself: A single base separates this from a much larger clone, so it may be a read error. The rearrangement joins TRBV12-5 to TRBJ2-5; 10 nucleotides align to TRBD2. The CDR3 is 15 residues long. Germline V gene sequence: CDR1 LGHNT, CDR2 FRNRAP. V lost 7 bases to trimming and J lost 2 bases; unmatched junction nucleotides: 7. The CDR3 reads CASARTSGFQETQYF. In DNA, the CDR3 is TGTGCTAGTGCCAGGACTAGCGGCTTTCAAGAGACCCAGTACTTC.

This clonotype showed up many times. The chain couples TRBV6-1 to TRBJ1-2; 7 nucleotides match TRBD1. J was trimmed by 0 bases and V by 6 bases; bases with no gene match: 7. The CDR3 consists of 15 residues. The germline CDR1 and CDR2 sequences are MNHNS and SASEGT. The CDR3 spells CASRTRGPANYGYTF. The CDR3 nucleotides are TGTGCCAGCAGGACAAGGGGGCCGGCTAACTATGGCTACACCTTC.

This clonotype has more than one count but fewer than ten. The chain couples TRBV5-6 to TRBJ2-2; D is perhaps TRBD2 (6 bases). The length of the CDR3 is 17 residues. The V end lost 3 bases, the J end lost 7 bases, and 22 bases lay between the germline ends. CDR1 and CDR2 from the germline V gene are SGHDT and YYEEEE. The CDR3 reads CASSYRDSLWGNGELFF. CDR3 coding DNA: TGTGCCAGCAGCTACCGGGACTCTCTCTGGGGGAACGGGGAGCTGTTTTTT. Using reference TRBV5-6 and TRBJ2-2 for the parts outside the CDR3, the full variable domain is DAGVTQSPTHLIKTRGQQVTLRCSPKSGHDTVSWYQQALGQGPQFIFQYYEEEERQRGNFPDRFSGHQFPNYSSELNVNALLLGDSALYLCASSYRDSLWGNGELFFGEGSRLTVL.

This clonotype was observed at least ten times. The gene calls are TRBV7-2 and TRBJ2-5, with 7 nucleotides matching TRBD1. Germline V gives CDR1 SGHTA, CDR2 FQGNSA. J gave up 5 bases and V 5 bases, and 11 bases lay outside the gene matches. There are 15 residues in the CDR3. CDR3 sequence reads: CASSAQGLQRETQYF. DNA of the CDR3: TGTGCCAGCAGCGCACAGGGGCTACAGCGGGAGACCCAGTACTTC. Variable domain in full (rest from reference TRBV7-2 and TRBJ2-5): GAGVSQSPSNKVTEKGKDVELRCDPISGHTALYWYRQSLGQGLEFLIYFQGNSAPDKSGLPSDRFSAERTGGSVSTLTIQRTQQEDSAVYLCASSAQGLQRETQYFGPGTRLLVL.

Concerning this clonotype itself: This CDR3 fails to terminate in the conserved phenylalanine or tryptophan, so it likely reflects a read error. This chain links TRBV7-2 with TRBJ1-1; D possibly corresponds to TRBD1 (6 bases). Trimming pared 6 bases from V and 4 bases from J, leaving 12 bases between. This CDR3 spans 13 amino acids. The germline V gene encodes CDR1 SGHTA and CDR2 FQGNSA. CDR3 residues: CASRYTGTTEAFL. DNA of the CDR3: TGTGCCAGCAGATATACAGGGACCACTGAAGCTTTCCTT.

This clonotype was picked up a small number of times. The chain employs TRBV20-1 and TRBJ1-5, with D unclear. Germline-derived CDR1 and CDR2 are DFQATT and SNEGSKA (reference sequence). V lost 0 bases and J lost 4, with 16 bases in between. There are 16 residues in the CDR3. CDR3 sequence (DNA): TGCAGTGCTAGAGATTCAAGCCAGGTCGGGAATCAGCCCCAGCATTTT. Its translation is CSARDSSQVGNQPQHF.

This clonotype was detected many times. The genes are TRBV7-2 and TRBJ2-7; 9 nucleotides match TRBD2. Trimming at V came to 6 bases and at J to 2 bases, leaving 5 bases not matched to a gene. CDR3 length: 14 amino acids. Germline V gives CDR1 SGHTA, CDR2 FQGNSA. CDR3 nucleotides: TGTGCCAGCAGGCAAGCGGGAGGCACCTACGAGCAGTACTTC. Its protein product is CASRQAGGTYEQYF.

The rearrangement links TRBV11-2 to TRBJ2-7, with a possible D match to TRBD1 (6 bases). Looked up from germline, CDR1 is SGHAT and CDR2 is FQNNGV. The CDR3 contains 17 residues. V dropped 6 bases and J dropped 3 bases, with 24 bases sitting between them. The CDR3 loop is CASRPTKMGARHYEQYF. CDR3 sequence (DNA): TGTGCCAGCAGACCTACTAAGATGGGGGCGCGACACTACGAGCAGTACTTC. Complete variable domain (other parts from reference TRBV11-2 and TRBJ2-7): EAGVAQSPRYKIIEKRQSVAFWCNPISGHATLYWYQQILGQGPKLLIQFQNNGVVDDSQLPKDRFSAERLKGVDSTLKIQPAKLEDSAVYLCASRPTKMGARHYEQYFGPGTRLTVT.

This clonotype was detected ten times or more. V usage is TRBV15 and J usage is TRBJ2-5; D is uncertain. Looked up from germline, CDR1 is LNHNV and CDR2 is YYDKDF (reference sequence). The V end lost 0 bases, the J end lost 4 bases, and 9 bases lay between the germline ends. This CDR3 comprises 14 residues. Here the CDR3 reads CATSRDISGETQYF. CDR3 bases: TGTGCCACCAGCAGAGATATTAGTGGAGAGACCCAGTACTTC.

The rearrangement links TRBV28 to TRBJ2-4, with TRBD2 matching 11 bases. V gave up 2 bases and J gave up 8 bases; unmatched junction bases: 5. CDR1 is MDHEN and CDR2 is SYDVKM in the germline V gene. This CDR3 is built from 15 residues. CDR3 DNA sequence: TGTGCCAGCAGTTTAACCACTAGCGGGAGTTACATTCAGTACTTC. Translated, it gives CASSLTTSGSYIQYF. Filled out from reference TRBV28 and TRBJ2-4, the complete variable domain reads DVKVTQSSRYLVKRTGEKVFLECVQDMDHENMFWYRQDPGLGLRLIYFSYDVKMKEKGDIPEGYSVSREKKERFSLILESASTNQTSMYLCASSLTTSGSYIQYFGAGTRLSVL.

This clonotype has ten or more counts. This sequence joins TRBV7-8 and TRBJ1-5, with D uncertain. CDR1 and CDR2 (germline): SGHVS, FQNEAQ. The CDR3 totals 17 residues. V lost 1 base and J lost 4, with 17 bases in between. The CDR3 here is CASSLVFLRSENQPQHF. The CDR3 DNA reads as TGTGCCAGCAGCTTAGTATTTCTCAGGTCCGAAAATCAGCCCCAGCATTTT.

This clonotype was counted at least ten times. The genes are TRBV28 and TRBJ2-7; unclear D gene. Germline V gene lookup returns CDR1 MDHEN and CDR2 SYDVKM. The CDR3 runs 14 residues. The V end was cut by 3 bases, the J end by 3 bases, with 12 bases between. This chain's CDR3 is CASSFGALGYEQYF. In DNA, the CDR3 is TGTGCCAGCAGTTTCGGAGCCCTAGGCTACGAGCAGTACTTC.

This clonotype was recorded at least ten times. V usage is TRBV2 and J usage is TRBJ1-1, with TRBD1 matching over 8 bases. V was clipped by 8 bases and J by 5 bases; unmatched bases: 4. The CDR3 has 12 residues. CDR1 and CDR2 (germline): SNHLY, FYNNEI. The CDR3 here is CASEQGDTEAFF. For the CDR3, the DNA is TGTGCCAGCGAACAGGGGGATACTGAAGCTTTCTTT.

The V call is TRBV12-3 or TRBV12-4, the J call TRBJ2-7, with 7 bases aligning to TRBD2. This CDR3 spans 15 amino acids. The V segment lost 8 bases and the J segment 7 bases; nucleotides outside the gene matches: 17. CDR3 sequence (DNA): TGTGCCAGCTCAGCGGGGAGGCTGTACCCGGGGGAGCAGTACTTC. Its translation: CASSAGRLYPGEQYF.

The chain employs TRBV2 and TRBJ2-2; possible D gene TRBD1, 6 bases. This CDR3 comprises 14 residues. CDR1 and CDR2 (germline): SNHLY, FYNNEI. Trimming shortened V by 6 bases and J by 6 bases, and 14 bases separated the two germline ends. The CDR3 sequence is CASSPGTFAGELFF. DNA for the CDR3: TGTGCCAGCAGCCCGGGGACATTCGCCGGGGAGCTGTTTTTT.

This clonotype was found a few times. The chain has TRBV2 and TRBJ1-2; no clear D gene. Germline V lookup: CDR1 SNHLY, CDR2 FYNNEI. Trimming shortened V by 3 bases and J by 2 bases, and 7 bases separated the two germline ends. This CDR3 is built from 13 residues. This chain's CDR3 is CASSEEGNYGYTF. The CDR3 DNA follows: TGTGCCAGCAGTGAGGAGGGAAACTATGGCTACACCTTC.